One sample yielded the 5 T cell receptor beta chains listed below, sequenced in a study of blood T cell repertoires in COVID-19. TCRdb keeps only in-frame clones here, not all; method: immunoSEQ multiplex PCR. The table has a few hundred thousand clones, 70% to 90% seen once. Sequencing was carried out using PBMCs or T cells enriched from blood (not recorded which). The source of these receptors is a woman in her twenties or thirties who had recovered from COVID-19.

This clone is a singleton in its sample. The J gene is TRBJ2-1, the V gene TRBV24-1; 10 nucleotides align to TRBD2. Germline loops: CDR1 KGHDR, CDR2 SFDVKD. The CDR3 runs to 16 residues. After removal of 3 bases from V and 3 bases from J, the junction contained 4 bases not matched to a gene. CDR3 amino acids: CATSDPSGSFYNEQFF. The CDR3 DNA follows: TGTGCCACCAGTGATCCTAGCGGGAGCTTCTACAATGAGCAGTTCTTC.

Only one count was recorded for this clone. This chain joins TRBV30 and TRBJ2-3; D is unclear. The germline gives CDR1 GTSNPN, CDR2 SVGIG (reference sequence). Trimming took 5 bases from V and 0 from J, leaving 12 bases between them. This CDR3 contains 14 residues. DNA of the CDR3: TGTGCCTGGGCGGCAGGAACTAGCACAGATACGCAGTATTTT. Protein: CAWAAGTSTDTQYF. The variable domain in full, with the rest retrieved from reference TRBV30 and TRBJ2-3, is SQTIHQWPATLVQPVGSPLSLECTVEGTSNPNLYWYRQAAGRGLQLLFYSVGIGQISSEVPQNLSASRPQDRQFILSSKKLLLSDSGFYLCAWAAGTSTDTQYFGPGTRLTVL.

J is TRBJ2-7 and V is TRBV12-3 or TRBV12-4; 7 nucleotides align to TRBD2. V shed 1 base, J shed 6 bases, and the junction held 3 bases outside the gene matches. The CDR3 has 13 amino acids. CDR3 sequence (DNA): TGTGCCAGCAGTTTAGTGGCTAGCGGCGAGCAGTACTTC. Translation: CASSLVASGEQYF.

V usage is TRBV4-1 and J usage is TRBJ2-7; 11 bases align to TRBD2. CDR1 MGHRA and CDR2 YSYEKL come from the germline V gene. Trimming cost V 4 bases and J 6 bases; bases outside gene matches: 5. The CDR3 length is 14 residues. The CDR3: CASSRGLAVSEQYF. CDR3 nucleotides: TGCGCCAGCAGCCGGGGACTAGCGGTTAGCGAGCAGTACTTC.

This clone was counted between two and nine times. CDR3 protein: CASSLGPRADTQYF. The CDR3 DNA is TGTGCCAGCAGCTTGGGCCCGAGGGCAGATACGCAGTATTTT. The V gene is TRBV5-6, the J gene TRBJ2-3, with D perhaps matching TRBD2 (5 bases). Germline V lookup: CDR1 SGHDT, CDR2 YYEEEE. The CDR3 is 14 residues long. Deletions cut 0 bases from V and 4 bases from J, with 9 bases between.